The clone carrying this T cell receptor beta chain came up many times. Its antigen is not known. Absence of ophthalmopathy progression within 18 months defined stable Graves' hyperthyroidism. Extraction of PBMCs used roughly 10 ml of fresh peripheral blood. The entry originates in a study of T cells in Graves' hyperthyroidism and ophthalmopathy. TCR beta CDR3 region amplification was performed from RNA transcripts. The HTBI primer set drove a first-round RT-PCR of the TCR CDR3. Each CDR3 protein gets one entry after TCRdb re-called the multiplex PCR reads with MiXCR. The sample shows a few hundred thousand distinct CDR3 sequences, about 25% of them seen only once. Broader study findings: Before onset, by a median of approximately 5.9 months, the model predicted ophthalmopathy. Clonotypes that were expanded in thyroid above 0.001 mostly appeared in blood too.

Sample: blood. The sequence was obtained from a middle-aged man with Graves' hyperthyroidism.

CDR3 nucleotides: TGTGCCAGCAGCCGCCGGGTAGGGGGCACAGATACGCAGTATTTT. It encodes CASSRRVGGTDTQYF. The genes are TRBV3-1 and TRBJ2-3; D may be TRBD1 (5 bases). V was trimmed by 4 bases and J by 1 base, leaving 12 bases between them. The CDR3 contains 15 residues. Germline-derived CDR1 and CDR2 are LGHDT and YNNKEL (reference sequence).